Listed here are 14 T cell receptor beta chains from one sample, sequenced in a study of blood T cell repertoires in COVID-19. Libraries were prepared by immunoSEQ multiplex PCR; TCRdb keeps only in-frame clonotypes and omits some of them. The repertoire consists of 350,000 to 500,000 clones, with more than 70% occurring once and the leading ten covering 1.4% to 1.5%. Sequencing input: PBMCs or T cells enriched from blood (not recorded which). Source of these receptors: a woman between 18 and 29 years old who had been exposed to COVID-19.

This clone showed up just a few times. V and J are TRBV5-1 and TRBJ2-7; 7 positions match TRBD1. Germline assignment: CDR1 SGHRS and CDR2 YFSETQ. V shed 5 bases, J shed 0 bases, and the junction held 5 bases outside the gene matches. The CDR3 spans 14 residues. The CDR3 DNA reads TGCGCCAGCAGGACAGGGCAGTTCTCCTACGAGCAGTACTTC. It codes for CASRTGQFSYEQYF.

This rearrangement joins TRBV27 to TRBJ2-7; 12 bases map to TRBD1. Trimming took 4 bases from V and 4 from J; bases not matched to a gene: 5. The CDR3 loop spans 15 amino acids. Germline loops: CDR1 MNHEY, CDR2 SMNVEV (reference sequence). The CDR3 DNA follows: TGTGCCAGCAGTTGGGGGACAGGGGGCGGGTACGAGCAGTACTTC. Amino acid sequence: CASSWGTGGGYEQYF.

This chain links TRBV3-1 (or the pseudogene TRBV3-2) with TRBJ2-1; the match to TRBD2 covers 9 bases. Germline CDR1 reads LGHDT; CDR2 reads YNNKEL (reference sequence). The CDR3 spans 15 residues. With 0 bases clipped from V and 6 bases from J, the junction kept 3 bases outside the gene matches. This CDR3 is CASSQDPSGTNEQFF. The CDR3 coding sequence is TGTGCCAGCAGCCAAGACCCTAGCGGGACCAATGAGCAGTTCTTC.

J is TRBJ2-1 and V is TRBV7-9; 10 bases fit TRBD2. There are 15 residues in the CDR3. Germline CDR1 and CDR2: SEHNR and FQNEAQ (reference sequence). V shed 3 bases, J shed 6 bases, and the junction held 5 bases outside the gene matches. The CDR3 here is CASSLSGGAINEQFF. In DNA, the CDR3 is TGTGCCAGCAGCTTGAGCGGGGGGGCGATCAATGAGCAGTTCTTC.

The chain employs TRBV7-9 and TRBJ2-7, with TRBD2 matching over 8 bases. The germline CDR1 and CDR2 sequences are SEHNR and FQNEAQ (reference sequence). V trimming: 4 bases; J trimming: 2 bases; junction bases outside the gene matches: 4. The CDR3 loop spans 14 amino acids. DNA for the CDR3: TGTGCCAGCAGCTCCACTAGCGGACCCTACGAGCAGTACTTC. It yields the protein CASSSTSGPYEQYF.

The chain recombines TRBV27 with TRBJ2-2, with D perhaps TRBD1 (5 bases). CDR3 size: 14 residues. The germline CDR1 and CDR2 sequences are MNHEY and SMNVEV (reference sequence). V dropped 10 bases and J dropped 1 base, with 13 bases sitting between them. The CDR3 sequence: CATDRTGNTGELFF. CDR3 sequence (DNA): TGTGCCACCGATAGAACAGGGAACACCGGGGAGCTGTTTTTT.

The chain combines TRBV11-3 with TRBJ1-3; D is possibly TRBD1 (6 bases). V was pared by 5 bases and J by 4 bases, with 15 bases between. The CDR3 is 15 amino acids. CDR1 is SGHNT and CDR2 is YENEEA in the germline V gene. In DNA, the CDR3 is TGTGCCAGCAGCCAAACGGGACACTCAGGAAACACCATATATTTT. Protein: CASSQTGHSGNTIYF.

This clone was found a few times. V usage is TRBV7-2 and J usage is TRBJ1-5; D may be TRBD1 (5 bases). This CDR3 region has 15 residues. In germline, CDR1 is SGHTA, CDR2 FQGNSA. Trimming took off 5 bases at V and 7 bases at J, with 18 bases between the two ends. The CDR3 coding sequence is TGTGCCAGCAGCCCGGGAGGGCAGGGATGGCAGCCCCAGCATTTT. Its translation: CASSPGGQGWQPQHF.

V usage is TRBV6-5 and J usage is TRBJ1-4; 8 bases line up with TRBD1. The CDR3 contains 14 residues. J gave up 7 bases and V 6 bases, and 7 bases lay outside the gene matches. CDR1 is MNHEY, CDR2 SVGAGI, per germline. The DNA of the CDR3 is TGTGCCAGCAGAGGACAGGGAGAGACTGAAAAACTGTTTTTT. Translated, it gives CASRGQGETEKLFF.

The chain joins TRBV7-9 to TRBJ2-6; 7 nucleotides line up with TRBD1. The CDR3 covers 17 residues. The V and J ends lost 1 base and 0 bases, in that order; junction bases with no gene match: 3. Germline V gene data show CDR1 as SEHNR and CDR2 as FQNEAQ (reference sequence). As DNA, the CDR3 is TGTGCCAGCAGCTTAGACAGGGGCAACTCTGGGGCCAACGTCCTGACTTTC. Its protein product is CASSLDRGNSGANVLTF. The variable domain in full, with the rest retrieved from reference TRBV7-9 and TRBJ2-6, is DTGVSQNPRHKITKRGQNVTFRCDPISEHNRLYWYRQTLGQGPEFLTYFQNEAQLEKSRLLSDRFSAERPKGSFSTLEIQRTEQGDSAMYLCASSLDRGNSGANVLTFGAGSRLTVL.

The chain links TRBV7-2 to TRBJ1-1; 7 bases fit TRBD1. Germline V gene data show CDR1 as SGHTA and CDR2 as FQGNSA. Trimming took 3 bases from V and 3 from J; bases not matched to a gene: 7. The CDR3 runs to 15 residues. The CDR3 reads CASSFEPGQYTEAFF. For the CDR3, the DNA is TGTGCCAGCAGCTTTGAGCCGGGACAGTACACTGAAGCTTTCTTT.

This chain connects TRBV18 to TRBJ2-1; 14 bases fit TRBD2. Trimming at V came to 4 bases and at J to 8 bases, leaving 4 bases not matched to a gene. Germline CDR1 is KGHSH and CDR2 is LQKENI. This CDR3 is 15 amino acids long. The CDR3 sequence is CASSLGLAGVDEQFF. The CDR3 nucleotides are TGTGCCAGCTCACTGGGACTAGCGGGAGTGGATGAGCAGTTCTTC.

This rearrangement joins TRBV28 to TRBJ1-1, with 9 bases that match TRBD1. J gave up 4 bases and V 3 bases, and 3 bases lay outside the gene matches. Per the germline V gene, CDR1 is MDHEN and CDR2 is SYDVKM. The CDR3 runs 14 residues. The CDR3 DNA follows: TGTGCCAGCAGTTTTACAGGGGGCGGCACTGAAGCTTTCTTT. It specifies CASSFTGGGTEAFF.

Only one count was recorded for this clone. The V gene is TRBV29-1, the J gene TRBJ2-5, with 14 nucleotides matching TRBD2. With 3 bases clipped from V and 1 base from J, the junction kept 4 bases outside the gene matches. This CDR3 spans 16 amino acids. The germline CDR1 and CDR2 sequences are SQVTM and ANQGSEA. The CDR3 reads CSVDGLAGGRQETQYF. For the CDR3, the DNA is TGCAGCGTTGATGGACTAGCGGGGGGCCGCCAAGAGACCCAGTACTTC. Full variable domain (remainder filled in from reference TRBV29-1 and TRBJ2-5): SAVISQKPSRDICQRGTSLTIQCQVDSQVTMMFWYRQQPGQSLTLIATANQGSEATYESGFVIDKFPISRPNLTFSTLTVSNMSPEDSSIYLCSVDGLAGGRQETQYFGPGTRLLVL.